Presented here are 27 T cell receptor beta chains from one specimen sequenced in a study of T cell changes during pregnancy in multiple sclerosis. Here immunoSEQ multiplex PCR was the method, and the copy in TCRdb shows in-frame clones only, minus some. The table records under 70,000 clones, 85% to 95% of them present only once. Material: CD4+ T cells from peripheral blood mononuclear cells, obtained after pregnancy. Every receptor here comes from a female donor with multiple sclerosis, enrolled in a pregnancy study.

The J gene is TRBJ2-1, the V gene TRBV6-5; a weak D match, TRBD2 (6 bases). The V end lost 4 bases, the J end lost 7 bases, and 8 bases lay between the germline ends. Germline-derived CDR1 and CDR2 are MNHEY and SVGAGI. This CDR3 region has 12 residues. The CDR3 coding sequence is TGTGCCAGCAGTTTAAGCGGGAATGAGCAGTTCTTC. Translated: CASSLSGNEQFF.

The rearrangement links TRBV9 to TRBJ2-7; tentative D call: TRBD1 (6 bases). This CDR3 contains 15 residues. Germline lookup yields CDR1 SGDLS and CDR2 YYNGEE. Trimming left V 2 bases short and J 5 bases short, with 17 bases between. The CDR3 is CASSVDHNSGDEQYF. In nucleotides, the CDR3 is TGTGCCAGCAGCGTGGATCATAACTCAGGGGACGAGCAGTACTTC.

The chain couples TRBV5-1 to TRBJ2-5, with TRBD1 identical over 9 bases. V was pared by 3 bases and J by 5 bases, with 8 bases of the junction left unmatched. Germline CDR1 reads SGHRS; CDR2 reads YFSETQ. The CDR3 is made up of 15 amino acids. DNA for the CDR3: TGCGCCAGCAGCTCCGCGGGACAGGGCTTTGAGACCCAGTACTTC. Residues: CASSSAGQGFETQYF.

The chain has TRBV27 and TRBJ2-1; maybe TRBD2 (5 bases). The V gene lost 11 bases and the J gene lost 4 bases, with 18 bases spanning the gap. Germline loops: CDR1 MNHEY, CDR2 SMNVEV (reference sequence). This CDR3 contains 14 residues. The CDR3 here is CASRRGRAYNEQFF. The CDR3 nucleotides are TGTGCCTCTCGCCGGGGTAGGGCTTACAATGAGCAGTTCTTC.

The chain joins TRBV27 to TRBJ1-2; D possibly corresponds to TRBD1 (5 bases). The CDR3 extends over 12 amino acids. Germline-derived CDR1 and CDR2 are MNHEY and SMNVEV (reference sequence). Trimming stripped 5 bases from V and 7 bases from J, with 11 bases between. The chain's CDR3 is CASSPRGVGYTF. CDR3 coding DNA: TGTGCCAGCAGTCCCCGGGGGGTTGGCTACACCTTC.

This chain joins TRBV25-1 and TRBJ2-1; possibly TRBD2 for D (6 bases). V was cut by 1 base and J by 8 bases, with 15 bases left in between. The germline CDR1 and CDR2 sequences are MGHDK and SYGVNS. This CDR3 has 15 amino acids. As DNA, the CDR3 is TGTGCCAGCAGTGAATTTAGGACTATTGGCTATGAGCAGTTCTTC. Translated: CASSEFRTIGYEQFF.

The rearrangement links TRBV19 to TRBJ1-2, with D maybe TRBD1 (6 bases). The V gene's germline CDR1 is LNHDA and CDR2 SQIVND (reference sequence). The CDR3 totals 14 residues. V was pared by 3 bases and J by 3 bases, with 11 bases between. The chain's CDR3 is CASSILQGDYGYTF. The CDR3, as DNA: TGTGCCAGTAGTATCCTACAGGGAGACTATGGCTACACCTTC.

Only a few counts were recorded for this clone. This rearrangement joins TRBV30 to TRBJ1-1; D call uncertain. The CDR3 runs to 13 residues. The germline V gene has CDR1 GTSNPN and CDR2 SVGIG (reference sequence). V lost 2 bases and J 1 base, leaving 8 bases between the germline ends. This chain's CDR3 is CAWSWQANTEAFF. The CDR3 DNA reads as TGTGCCTGGAGTTGGCAGGCGAACACTGAAGCTTTCTTT.

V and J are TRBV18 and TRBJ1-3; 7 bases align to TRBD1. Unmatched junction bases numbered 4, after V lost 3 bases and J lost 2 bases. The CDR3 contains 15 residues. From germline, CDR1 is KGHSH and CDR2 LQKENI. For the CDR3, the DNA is TGTGCCAGCTCACCCGCTGGGACAGCTGGAAACACCATATATTTT. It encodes CASSPAGTAGNTIYF.

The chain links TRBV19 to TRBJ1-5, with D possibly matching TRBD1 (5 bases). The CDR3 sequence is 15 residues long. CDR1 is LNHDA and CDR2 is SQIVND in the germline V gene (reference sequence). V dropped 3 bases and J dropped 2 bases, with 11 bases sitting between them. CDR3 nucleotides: TGTGCCAGTAGTATTATAGGGGAAGGCAATCAGCCCCAGCATTTT. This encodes CASSIIGEGNQPQHF.

The CDR3 sequence is CASSVAGTGGETQYF. CDR3 DNA sequence: TGTGCCAGCAGCGTAGCTGGGACCGGGGGGGAGACCCAGTACTTC. This sequence joins TRBV9 and TRBJ2-5, with TRBD2 identical over 7 bases. V shed 0 bases, J shed 5 bases, and the junction held 7 bases outside the gene matches. CDR3 length: 15 amino acids. Germline lookup yields CDR1 SGDLS and CDR2 YYNGEE.

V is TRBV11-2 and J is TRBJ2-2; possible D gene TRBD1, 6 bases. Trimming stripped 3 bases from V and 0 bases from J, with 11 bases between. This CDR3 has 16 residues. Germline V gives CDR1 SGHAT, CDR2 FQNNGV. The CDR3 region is CASSFNRVSNTGELFF. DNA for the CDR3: TGTGCCAGCAGCTTTAACAGGGTCTCGAACACCGGGGAGCTGTTTTTT.

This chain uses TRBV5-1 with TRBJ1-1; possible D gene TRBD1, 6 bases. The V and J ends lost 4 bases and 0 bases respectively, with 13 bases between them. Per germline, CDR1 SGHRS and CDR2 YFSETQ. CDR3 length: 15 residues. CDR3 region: CASSPGGQLNTEAFF. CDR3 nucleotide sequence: TGCGCCAGCAGCCCGGGAGGACAGCTGAACACTGAAGCTTTCTTT.

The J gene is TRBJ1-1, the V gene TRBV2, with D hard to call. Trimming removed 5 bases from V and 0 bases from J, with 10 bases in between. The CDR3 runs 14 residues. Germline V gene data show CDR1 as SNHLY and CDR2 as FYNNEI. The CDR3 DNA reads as TGTGCCAGCAGTAACATACCTCTGAACACTGAAGCTTTCTTT. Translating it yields CASSNIPLNTEAFF.

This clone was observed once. The CDR3 region has the DNA TGTGCCAGCAGCTCACGTCTGCACAGCCCAAAGCCAAATGAAAAACTGTTTTTT. Its translation is CASSSRLHSPKPNEKLFF. The chain employs TRBV7-3 and TRBJ1-4; D is unresolved. The V gene lost 4 bases and the J gene lost 5 bases, with 23 bases spanning the gap. The CDR3 contains 18 residues. Germline-derived CDR1 and CDR2 are SGHTA and FQGTGA.

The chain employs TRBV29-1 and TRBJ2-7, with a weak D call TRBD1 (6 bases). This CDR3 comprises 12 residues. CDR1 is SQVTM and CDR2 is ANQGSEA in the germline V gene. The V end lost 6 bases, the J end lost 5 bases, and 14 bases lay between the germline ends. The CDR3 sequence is CSVRLSGDEQYF. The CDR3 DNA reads TGCAGCGTCCGACTTTCAGGGGACGAGCAGTACTTC.

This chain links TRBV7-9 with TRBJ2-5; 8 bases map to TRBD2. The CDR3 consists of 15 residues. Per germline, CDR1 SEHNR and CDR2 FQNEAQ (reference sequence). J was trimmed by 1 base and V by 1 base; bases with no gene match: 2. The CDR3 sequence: CASSLGAGGQETQYF. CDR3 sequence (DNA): TGTGCCAGCAGCTTAGGGGCGGGGGGCCAAGAGACCCAGTACTTC.

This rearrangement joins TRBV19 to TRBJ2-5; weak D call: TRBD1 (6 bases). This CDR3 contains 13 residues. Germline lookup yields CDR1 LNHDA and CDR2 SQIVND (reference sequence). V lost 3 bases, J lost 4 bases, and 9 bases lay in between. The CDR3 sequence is CASSINRVETQYF. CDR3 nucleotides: TGTGCCAGTAGTATCAACAGGGTAGAGACCCAGTACTTC.

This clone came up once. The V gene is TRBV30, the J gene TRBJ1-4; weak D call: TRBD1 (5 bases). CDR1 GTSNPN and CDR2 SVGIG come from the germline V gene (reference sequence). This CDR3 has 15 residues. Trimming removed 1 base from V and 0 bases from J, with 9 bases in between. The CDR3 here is CAWSGRTTTNEKLFF. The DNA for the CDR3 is TGTGCCTGGAGTGGCAGGACAACAACTAATGAAAAACTGTTTTTT.

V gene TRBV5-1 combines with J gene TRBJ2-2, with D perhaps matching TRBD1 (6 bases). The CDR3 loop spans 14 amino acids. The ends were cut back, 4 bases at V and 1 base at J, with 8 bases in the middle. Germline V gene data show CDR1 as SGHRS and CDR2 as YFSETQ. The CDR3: CASSPTGNTGELFF. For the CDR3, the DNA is TGCGCCAGCAGCCCGACAGGGAACACCGGGGAGCTGTTTTTT.

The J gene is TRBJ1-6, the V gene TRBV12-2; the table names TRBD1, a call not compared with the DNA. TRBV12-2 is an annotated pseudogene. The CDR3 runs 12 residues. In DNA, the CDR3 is TGTGCAAGTCGCTTAGGGGGCTCACCCCTCCACTTT. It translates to CASRLGGSPLHF.

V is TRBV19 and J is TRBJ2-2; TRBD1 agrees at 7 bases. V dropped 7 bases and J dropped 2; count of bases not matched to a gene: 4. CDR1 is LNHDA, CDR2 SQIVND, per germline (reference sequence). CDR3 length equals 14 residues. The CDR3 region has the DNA TGTGCCAGTACCGGGACAGCAAACACCGGGGAGCTGTTTTTT. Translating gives CASTGTANTGELFF.

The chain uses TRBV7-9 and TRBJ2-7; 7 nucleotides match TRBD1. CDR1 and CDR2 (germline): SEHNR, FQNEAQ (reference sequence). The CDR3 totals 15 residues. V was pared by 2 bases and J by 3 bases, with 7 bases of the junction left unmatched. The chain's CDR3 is CASSLSQGVDYEQYF. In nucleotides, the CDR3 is TGTGCCAGCAGCTTAAGTCAGGGGGTGGACTACGAGCAGTACTTC.

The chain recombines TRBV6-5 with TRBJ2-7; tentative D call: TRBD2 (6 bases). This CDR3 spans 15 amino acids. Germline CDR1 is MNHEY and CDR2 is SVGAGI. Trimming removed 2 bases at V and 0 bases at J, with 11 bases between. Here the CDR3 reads CASSYGGDASYEQYF. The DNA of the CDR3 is TGTGCCAGCAGTTACGGAGGGGACGCCTCCTACGAGCAGTACTTC.

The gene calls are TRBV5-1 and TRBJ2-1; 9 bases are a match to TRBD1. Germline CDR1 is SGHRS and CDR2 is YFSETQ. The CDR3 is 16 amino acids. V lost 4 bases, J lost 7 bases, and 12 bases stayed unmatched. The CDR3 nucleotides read TGCGCCAGCAGCCCCCAAACAGGGGGCTATTATAATGAGCAGTTCTTC. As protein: CASSPQTGGYYNEQFF.

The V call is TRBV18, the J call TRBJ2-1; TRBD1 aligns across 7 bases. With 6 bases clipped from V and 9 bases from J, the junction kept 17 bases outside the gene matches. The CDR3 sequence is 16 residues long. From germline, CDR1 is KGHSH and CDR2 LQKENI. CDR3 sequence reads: CASSYRDRVLGSEQFF. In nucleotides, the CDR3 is TGTGCCAGCTCCTACCGAGACAGGGTTCTGGGTAGTGAGCAGTTCTTC. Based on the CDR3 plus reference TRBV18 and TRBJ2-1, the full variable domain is NAGVMQNPRHLVRRRGQEARLRCSPMKGHSHVYWYRQLPEEGLKFMVYLQKENIIDESGMPKERFSAEFPKEGPSILRIQQVVRGDSAAYFCASSYRDRVLGSEQFFGPGTRLTVL.

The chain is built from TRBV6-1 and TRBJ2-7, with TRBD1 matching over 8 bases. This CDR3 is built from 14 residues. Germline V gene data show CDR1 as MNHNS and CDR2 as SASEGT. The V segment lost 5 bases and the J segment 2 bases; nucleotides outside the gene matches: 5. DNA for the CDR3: TGTGCCAGCAGTTCGACAGGGGCCCCCTACGAGCAGTACTTC. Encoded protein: CASSSTGAPYEQYF.